This record looks at one TCR beta chain sequence and its context. Its antigen is currently unknown. Assay used: immunoSEQ multiplex PCR; TCRdb lists only in-frame clones, some missing. The repertoire holds 60,000 to 80,000 clones, with more than 65% as singletons. These data belong to a study of OX40 agonist ivuxolimab in advanced cancers. Looking at the study overall: Past anti-PD-1, anti-PD-L1 or anti-CTLA-4 therapy was accepted, and 30% to 50% had received some.

Study-level results: At 0.1 to 3.0 mg/kg, CD4+ and CD8+ blood T cells expanded clonally by week 6. Antigen specificity of clonally expanded peripheral T cells was not established.

Sampling times: baseline, cycle 4 day 1, cycle 7 day 1. This CDR3 contains 15 residues. The germline V gene has CDR1 GTSNPN and CDR2 SVGIG (reference sequence). Trimming removed 2 bases at V and 2 bases at J, with 10 bases between. The rearrangement joins TRBV30 to TRBJ2-6; D is perhaps TRBD2 (6 bases). This receptor was obtained from an adult with an advanced solid tumor such as melanoma, head and neck, liver or kidney cancer. The sample in question was CD4+ or CD8+ T cells sorted from blood, obtained in a trial of the OX40 agonist ivuxolimab. The CDR3 protein is CAWSLAGTGANVLTF. DNA for the CDR3: TGTGCCTGGAGTCTGGCGGGGACTGGGGCCAACGTCCTGACTTTC.